A single sample is the source of the 20 T cell receptor beta chains below, sequenced in a study of human T cells and chemical hapten exposure. TCRdb re-analysed the RACE reads in MiXCR, keeping a single row per CDR3 protein. The sample contains approximately 80,000 distinct CDR3 sequences, roughly 10% of which appear only once. Time point specified: patch test 1, 2 weeks after DPC sensitization. Sample treatment: therapeutic diphenylcyclopropenone sensitization with weekly scalp DPC. This material consisted of whole blood, taken in connection with sensitization to the hapten diphenylcyclopropenone (DPC). The receptors were sampled from a woman between 45 and 65 years old with alopecia areata. Some clones in this sample may be carry-over from other donors' samples.

Ten or more counts support this clonotype. The V call is TRBV5-7, the J call TRBJ2-5, with TRBD2 matching 11 bases. TRBV5-7 carries the ORF label, with uncertain function. The CDR3 is 16 residues long. J gave up 4 bases and V 3 bases, and 8 bases lay outside the gene matches. CDR3 sequence: CASSCVVLAGAETQYF. CDR3 DNA sequence: TGTGCCAGCAGCTGTGTTGTACTAGCGGGAGCAGAGACCCAGTACTTC.

This clonotype was observed many times. The V call is TRBV29-1, the J call TRBJ1-5; D remains unclear. The CDR3 is 15 amino acids. The V gene lost 6 bases and the J gene lost 0 bases, with 15 bases spanning the gap. Looked up from germline, CDR1 is SQVTM and CDR2 is ANQGSEA. The CDR3 region is CSVALPGYSNQPQHF. The CDR3, as DNA: TGCAGCGTCGCCCTTCCGGGGTATAGCAATCAGCCCCAGCATTTT.

The chain employs TRBV7-8 and TRBJ1-1, with 7 nucleotides matching TRBD1. This CDR3 contains 18 residues. CDR1 is SGHVS and CDR2 is FQNEAQ in the germline V gene. The trim removed 5 bases at V and 6 bases at J, leaving 21 bases unmatched. The CDR3 nucleotides read TGTGCCAGCAGCCTAACGGACCTAATACAGGGGAGTGTTGCTGAAGCTTTCTTT. It encodes CASSLTDLIQGSVAEAFF.

This clonotype has at least ten counts. This chain links TRBV21-1 with TRBJ2-2; no check of the table's D call, TRBD1, against the DNA was made. TRBV21-1 is recorded as a pseudogene. This CDR3 spans 15 amino acids. The CDR3 coding sequence is TGTGCCAGCAGCAAAGGCAGGGAAAACACCGGGGAGCTGTTTTTT. The encoded protein is CASSKGRENTGELFF.

This clonotype was seen repeatedly, ten times or more. This rearrangement joins TRBV18 to TRBJ2-3; D is unresolved. V lost 1 base and J 3 bases, leaving 5 bases between the germline ends. The CDR3 is made up of 13 amino acids. Looked up from germline, CDR1 is KGHSH and CDR2 is LQKENI. This CDR3 reads CASSPQRTDTQYF. CDR3 DNA sequence: TGTGCCAGCTCACCACAGCGAACAGATACGCAGTATTTT.

This clonotype was found once. The rearrangement links TRBV30 to TRBJ2-4; 7 bases are shared with TRBD2. Losses at the gene ends were 0 bases for V and 10 bases for J; bases not matched to a gene: 9. Germline V gene data show CDR1 as GTSNPN and CDR2 as SVGIG (reference sequence). This CDR3 is 14 amino acids long. The CDR3 loop reads CAWSVGRATSIQYF. CDR3 DNA: TGTGCCTGGAGTGTAGGGAGGGCCACTTCGATTCAGTACTTC.

This clonotype occurred many times. The chain carries TRBV6-6 and TRBJ1-5; D is uncertain. The ends were cut back, 6 bases at V and 7 bases at J, with 13 bases in the middle. Germline lookup yields CDR1 MNHNY and CDR2 SVGAGI (reference sequence). The CDR3 length is 13 residues. CDR3 sequence (DNA): TGTGCCAGCAGCCGATTGTCGAGGCAGCCCCAGCATTTT. Encoded protein: CASSRLSRQPQHF.

There are many counts of this clonotype. V is TRBV5-1 and J is TRBJ2-3, with D uncertain. The CDR3 sequence is 14 residues long. With 4 bases removed from V and 2 bases from J, the gap between germline ends came to 11 bases. Germline loops: CDR1 SGHRS, CDR2 YFSETQ. This CDR3 reads CASSPDPTTDTQYF. The CDR3 nucleotides are TGCGCCAGCAGCCCCGACCCGACCACAGATACGCAGTATTTT.

Many counts were recorded for this clonotype. The rearrangement uses TRBV28 and TRBJ1-5; no clear D gene. V was clipped by 3 bases and J by 6 bases, with 12 bases between them. This CDR3 comprises 14 residues. Germline values: CDR1 MDHEN, CDR2 SYDVKM. Written as DNA, the CDR3 is TGTGCCAGCAGTTTGTACCGCCGCGGTCAGCCCCAGCATTTT. This codes for CASSLYRRGQPQHF.

This clonotype occurred many times. The genes are TRBV6-5 and TRBJ2-7; D may be TRBD2 (7 bases). Germline V gives CDR1 MNHEY, CDR2 SVGAGI. V lost 2 bases and J 2 bases, leaving 19 bases between the germline ends. The CDR3 contains 17 residues. CDR3 residues: CASSYAGANRVPYEQYF. As DNA, the CDR3 is TGTGCCAGCAGTTACGCGGGGGCAAACAGGGTGCCCTACGAGCAGTACTTC.

The CDR3 sequence is CASSQGGDRIGTDTQYF. CDR3 DNA sequence: TGCGCCAGCAGCCAAGGGGGGGACAGGATTGGGACAGATACGCAGTATTTT. The chain is built from TRBV4-3 and TRBJ2-3, with 8 bases identical to TRBD1. Germline-derived CDR1 and CDR2 are LGHNA and YSLEER. Unmatched junction bases numbered 9, after V lost 1 base and J lost 3 bases. The CDR3 covers 17 residues.

This clonotype was detected ten times or more. The chain combines TRBV12-3 or TRBV12-4 with TRBJ2-1; 9 bases align to TRBD1. This CDR3 comprises 16 residues. The V gene end was trimmed by 8 bases and the J gene end by 5 bases; junction bases not matched to a gene: 13. The CDR3 DNA reads as TGTGCCAGCGGCGGGGTTGGGACAGGGATCGACAATGAGCAGTTCTTC. Amino acids: CASGGVGTGIDNEQFF.

This clonotype showed up many times. The chain couples TRBV20-1 to TRBJ1-1; D remains unclear. Trimming removed 7 bases at V and 1 base at J, with 13 bases between. The CDR3 extends over 13 amino acids. Germline V CDR1 and CDR2: DFQATT, SNEGSKA (reference sequence). The DNA for the CDR3 is TGCAGTGTCAGCGGGAGGGCGAACACTGAAGCTTTCTTT. It encodes CSVSGRANTEAFF.

The CDR3 DNA is TGCGCCAGCAGCCTCACTAGCGGAGGGCAAGAGACCCAGTACTTC. Protein product: CASSLTSGGQETQYF. The genes are TRBV5-1 and TRBJ2-5; 8 bases are shared with TRBD2. Germline CDR1 reads SGHRS; CDR2 reads YFSETQ. V was clipped by 4 bases and J by 2 bases; unmatched bases: 7. This CDR3 has 15 amino acids.

This clonotype was picked up a small number of times. The CDR3: CAWSVRLNEQFF. The CDR3 bases are TGTGCCTGGAGTGTCCGATTGAATGAGCAGTTCTTC. The chain couples TRBV30 to TRBJ2-1, with D hard to call. The CDR3 totals 12 residues. V lost 0 bases, J lost 7 bases, and 7 bases lay in between. Germline V gene sequence: CDR1 GTSNPN, CDR2 SVGIG (reference sequence).

This clonotype was counted only a few times. The chain links TRBV11-2 to TRBJ1-1; D is uncertain. Germline V gene data show CDR1 as SGHAT and CDR2 as FQNNGV. Trimming left V 7 bases short and J 0 bases short, with 9 bases between. CDR3 length equals 13 residues. The CDR3 DNA sequence: TGTGCCAGCAAAGCGACTATGAACACTGAAGCTTTCTTT. Amino acid sequence: CASKATMNTEAFF.

This clonotype was picked up a small number of times. This sequence joins TRBV28 and TRBJ2-2; D call uncertain. The CDR3 is 12 residues long. The V gene lost 6 bases and the J gene lost 2 bases, with 4 bases spanning the gap. CDR1 and CDR2 (germline): MDHEN, SYDVKM. Written as DNA, the CDR3 is TGTGCCAGCAGGTTAAACACCGGGGAGCTGTTTTTT. This codes for CASRLNTGELFF.

The chain uses TRBV5-5 and TRBJ1-6; perhaps TRBD1 as D (6 bases). The ends were cut back, 3 bases at V and 5 bases at J, with 12 bases in the middle. Per germline, CDR1 SGHKS and CDR2 YYEKEE (reference sequence). The CDR3 length is 15 residues. Here the CDR3 reads CASSYAHRDNSPLHF. The CDR3 nucleotides read TGTGCCAGCAGCTACGCACACAGGGATAATTCACCCCTCCACTTT.

Many counts were recorded for this clonotype. V gene TRBV20-1 combines with J gene TRBJ2-1, with D unclear. Deletions cut 3 bases from V and 10 bases from J, with 13 bases between. Germline lookup yields CDR1 DFQATT and CDR2 SNEGSKA (reference sequence). This CDR3 has 12 amino acids. The CDR3 sequence is CSASSRTREQFF. The CDR3 DNA is TGCAGTGCTAGTTCCAGGACCCGGGAGCAGTTCTTC.

The chain joins TRBV7-2 to TRBJ1-2; tentatively, D is TRBD1 (6 bases). Trimming took off 4 bases at V and 7 bases at J, with 16 bases between the two ends. Germline V CDR1 and CDR2: SGHTA, FQGNSA. The CDR3 totals 14 residues. In nucleotides, the CDR3 is TGTGCCAGCAGCTCCCTCGGACAGAGGGGTGGCTACACCTTC. Amino acid sequence: CASSSLGQRGGYTF. The whole variable domain, filled in from reference TRBV7-2 and TRBJ1-2, reads GAGVSQSPSNKVTEKGKDVELRCDPISGHTALYWYRQSLGQGLEFLIYFQGNSAPDKSGLPSDRFSAERTGGSVSTLTIQRTQQEDSAVYLCASSSLGQRGGYTFGSGTRLTVV.